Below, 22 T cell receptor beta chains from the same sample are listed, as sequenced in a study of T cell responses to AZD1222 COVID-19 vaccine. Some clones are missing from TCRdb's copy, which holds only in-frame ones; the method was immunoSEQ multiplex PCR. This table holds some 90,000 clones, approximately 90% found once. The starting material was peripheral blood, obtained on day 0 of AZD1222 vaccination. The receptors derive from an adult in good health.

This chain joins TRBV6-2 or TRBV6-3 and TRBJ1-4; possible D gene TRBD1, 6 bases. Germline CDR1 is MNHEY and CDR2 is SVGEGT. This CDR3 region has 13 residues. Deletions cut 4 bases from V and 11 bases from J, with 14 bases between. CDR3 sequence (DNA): TGTGCCAGCAGTTTACAGGGATTGGGGAAACTGTTTTTT. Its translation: CASSLQGLGKLFF.

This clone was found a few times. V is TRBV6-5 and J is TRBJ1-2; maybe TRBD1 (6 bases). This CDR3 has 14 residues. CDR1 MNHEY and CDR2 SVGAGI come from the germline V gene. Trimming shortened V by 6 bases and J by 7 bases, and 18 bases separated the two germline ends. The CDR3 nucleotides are TGTGCCAGCAGCGCTTCCACAGGGCGAGCTGGCTACACCTTC. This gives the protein CASSASTGRAGYTF.

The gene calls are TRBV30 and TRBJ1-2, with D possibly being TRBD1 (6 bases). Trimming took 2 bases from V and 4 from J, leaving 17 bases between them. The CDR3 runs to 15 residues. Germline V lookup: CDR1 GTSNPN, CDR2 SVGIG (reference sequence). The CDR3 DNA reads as TGTGCCTGGAGTCGAAGACAGGCCGTTATCTATGGCTACACCTTC. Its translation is CAWSRRQAVIYGYTF. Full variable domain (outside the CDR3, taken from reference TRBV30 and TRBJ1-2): SQTIHQWPATLVQPVGSPLSLECTVEGTSNPNLYWYRQAAGRGLQLLFYSVGIGQISSEVPQNLSASRPQDRQFILSSKKLLLSDSGFYLCAWSRRQAVIYGYTFGSGTRLTVV.

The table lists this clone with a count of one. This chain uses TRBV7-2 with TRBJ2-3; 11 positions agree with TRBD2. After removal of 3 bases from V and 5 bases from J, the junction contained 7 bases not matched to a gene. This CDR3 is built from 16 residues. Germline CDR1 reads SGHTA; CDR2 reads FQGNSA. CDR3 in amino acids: CASSLDSGGAVDTQYF. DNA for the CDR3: TGTGCCAGCAGCTTGGATAGCGGGGGGGCGGTAGATACGCAGTATTTT.

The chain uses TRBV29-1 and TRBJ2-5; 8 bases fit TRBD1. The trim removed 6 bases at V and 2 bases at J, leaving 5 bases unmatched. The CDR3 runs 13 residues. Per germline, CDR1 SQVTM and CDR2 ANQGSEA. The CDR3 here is CSVGGQVQETQYF. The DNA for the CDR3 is TGCAGCGTCGGGGGACAGGTGCAAGAGACCCAGTACTTC.

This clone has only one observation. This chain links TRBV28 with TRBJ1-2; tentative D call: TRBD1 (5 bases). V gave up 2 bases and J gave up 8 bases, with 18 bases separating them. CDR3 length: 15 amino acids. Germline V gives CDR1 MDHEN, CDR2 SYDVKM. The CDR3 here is CASSLRWGDFGGYTF. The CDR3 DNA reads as TGTGCCAGCAGTTTACGATGGGGGGATTTCGGAGGCTACACCTTC.

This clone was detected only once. DNA of the CDR3: TGTGCCAGCAGCTTCCGGGGGGCCCGAAATGAGCAGTTCTTC. It specifies CASSFRGARNEQFF. V and J are TRBV11-2 and TRBJ2-1; D perhaps matches TRBD2 (7 bases). The germline CDR1 and CDR2 sequences are SGHAT and FQNNGV. This CDR3 contains 14 residues. V lost 3 bases and J lost 7, with 13 bases in between.

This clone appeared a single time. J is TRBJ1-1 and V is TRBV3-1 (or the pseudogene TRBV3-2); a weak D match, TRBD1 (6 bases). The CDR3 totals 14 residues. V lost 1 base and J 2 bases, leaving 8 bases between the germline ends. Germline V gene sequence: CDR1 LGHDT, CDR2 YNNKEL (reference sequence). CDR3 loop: CASSQAGVNTEAFF. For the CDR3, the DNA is TGTGCCAGCAGCCAAGCAGGGGTAAACACTGAAGCTTTCTTT.

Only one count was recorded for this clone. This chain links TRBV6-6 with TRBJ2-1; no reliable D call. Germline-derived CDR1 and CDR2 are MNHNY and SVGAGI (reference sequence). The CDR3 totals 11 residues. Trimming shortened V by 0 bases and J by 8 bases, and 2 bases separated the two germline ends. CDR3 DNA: TGTGCCAGCAGTTACTCAGATGAGCAGTTCTTC. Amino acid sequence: CASSYSDEQFF.

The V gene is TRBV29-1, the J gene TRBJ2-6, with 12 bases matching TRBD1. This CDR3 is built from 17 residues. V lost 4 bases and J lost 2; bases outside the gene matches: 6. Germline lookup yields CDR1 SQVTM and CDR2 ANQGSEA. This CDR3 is CSVAGTGGFAGANVLTF. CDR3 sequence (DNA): TGCAGCGTTGCCGGGACAGGGGGCTTTGCTGGGGCCAACGTCCTGACTTTC.

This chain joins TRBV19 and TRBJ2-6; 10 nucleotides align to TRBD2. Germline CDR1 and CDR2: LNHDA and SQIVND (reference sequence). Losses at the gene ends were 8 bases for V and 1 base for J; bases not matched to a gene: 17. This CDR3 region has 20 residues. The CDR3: CASSSRGSGLARSGANVLTF. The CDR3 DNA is TGTGCCAGTTCCTCGCGGGGATCGGGACTAGCGAGGTCTGGGGCCAACGTCCTGACTTTC.

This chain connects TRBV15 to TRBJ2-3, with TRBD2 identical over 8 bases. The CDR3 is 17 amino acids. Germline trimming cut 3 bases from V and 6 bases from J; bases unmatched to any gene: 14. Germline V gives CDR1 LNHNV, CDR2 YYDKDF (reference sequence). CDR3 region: CATSRLSGVGVSDTQYF. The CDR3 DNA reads TGTGCCACCAGCAGGCTTAGCGGGGTTGGAGTTTCGGATACGCAGTATTTT.

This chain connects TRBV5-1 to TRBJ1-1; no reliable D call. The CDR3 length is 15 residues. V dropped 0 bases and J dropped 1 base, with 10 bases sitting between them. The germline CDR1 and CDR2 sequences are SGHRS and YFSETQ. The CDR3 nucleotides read TGCGCCAGCAGCTTGGCTCCGGCGACGAACACTGAAGCTTTCTTT. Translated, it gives CASSLAPATNTEAFF.

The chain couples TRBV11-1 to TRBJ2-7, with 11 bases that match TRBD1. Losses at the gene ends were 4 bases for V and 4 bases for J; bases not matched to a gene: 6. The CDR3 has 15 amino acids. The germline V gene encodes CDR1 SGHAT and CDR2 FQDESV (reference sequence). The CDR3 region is CASSSDRGLGYEQYF. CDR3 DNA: TGTGCCAGCAGCTCGGACAGGGGGCTTGGATACGAGCAGTACTTC.

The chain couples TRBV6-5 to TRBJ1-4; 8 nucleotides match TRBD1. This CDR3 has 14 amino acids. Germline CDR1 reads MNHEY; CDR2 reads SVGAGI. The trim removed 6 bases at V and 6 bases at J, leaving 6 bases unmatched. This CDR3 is CASSPTGVHEKLFF. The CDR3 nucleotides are TGTGCCAGCAGCCCGACAGGGGTTCATGAAAAACTGTTTTTT.

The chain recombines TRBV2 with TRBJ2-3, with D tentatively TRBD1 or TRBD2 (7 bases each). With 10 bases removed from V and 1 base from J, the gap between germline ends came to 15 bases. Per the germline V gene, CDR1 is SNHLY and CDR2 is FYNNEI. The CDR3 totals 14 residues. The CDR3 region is CAIQGGPGTDTQYF. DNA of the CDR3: TGTGCCATCCAGGGGGGGCCTGGCACAGATACGCAGTATTTT.

The CDR3 DNA follows: TGTGCCAGCAGCCAGGGCGGGGGGGGAGATACGCAGTATTTT. Its protein is CASSQGGGGDTQYF. The chain links TRBV3-1 (or the pseudogene TRBV3-2) to TRBJ2-3, with 9 positions matching TRBD2. The ends lost 3 bases at V and 5 bases at J; junction bases unmatched: 3. The CDR3 has 14 amino acids. Germline CDR1 is LGHDT and CDR2 is YNNKEL (reference sequence).

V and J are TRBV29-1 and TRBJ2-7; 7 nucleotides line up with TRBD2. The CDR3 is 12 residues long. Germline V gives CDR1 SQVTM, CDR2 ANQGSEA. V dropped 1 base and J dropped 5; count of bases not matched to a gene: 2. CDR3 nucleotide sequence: TGCAGCGTTGAAGGGGGGGGAGACGAGCAGTACTTC. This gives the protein CSVEGGGDEQYF.

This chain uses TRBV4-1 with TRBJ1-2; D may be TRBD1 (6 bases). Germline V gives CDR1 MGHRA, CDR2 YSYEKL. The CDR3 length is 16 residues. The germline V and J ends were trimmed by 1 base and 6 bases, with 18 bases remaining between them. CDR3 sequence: CASSQVPFRGPHGYTF. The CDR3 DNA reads TGCGCCAGCAGCCAAGTACCCTTTCGGGGGCCCCATGGCTACACCTTC.

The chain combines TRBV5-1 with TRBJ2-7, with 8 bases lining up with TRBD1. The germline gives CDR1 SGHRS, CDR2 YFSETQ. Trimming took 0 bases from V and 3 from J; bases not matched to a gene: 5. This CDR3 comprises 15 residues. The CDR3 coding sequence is TGCGCCAGCAGCTTGGTTCAGGGGGCCCGCTACGAGCAGTACTTC. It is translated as CASSLVQGARYEQYF.

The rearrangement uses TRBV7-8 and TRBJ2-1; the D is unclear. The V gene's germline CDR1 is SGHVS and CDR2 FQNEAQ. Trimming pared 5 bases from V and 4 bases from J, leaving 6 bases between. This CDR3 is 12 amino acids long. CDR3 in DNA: TGTGCCAGCAGCCCAGGATACAATGAGCAGTTCTTC. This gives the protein CASSPGYNEQFF.

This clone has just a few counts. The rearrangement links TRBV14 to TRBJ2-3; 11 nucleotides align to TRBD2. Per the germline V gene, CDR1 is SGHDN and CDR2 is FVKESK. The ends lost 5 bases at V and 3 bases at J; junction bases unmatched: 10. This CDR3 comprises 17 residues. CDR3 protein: CASSWRSGTSGTDTQYF. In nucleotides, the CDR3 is TGTGCCAGCAGCTGGCGGAGCGGGACTAGCGGAACAGATACGCAGTATTTT.